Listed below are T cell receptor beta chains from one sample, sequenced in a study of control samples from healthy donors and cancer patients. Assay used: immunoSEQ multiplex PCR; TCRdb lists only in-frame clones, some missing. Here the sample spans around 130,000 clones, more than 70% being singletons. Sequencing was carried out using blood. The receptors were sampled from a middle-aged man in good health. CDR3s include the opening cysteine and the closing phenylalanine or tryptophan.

CDR3 protein: CASSSGQGPYNEQFF; J gene: TRBJ2-1; V gene: TRBV11-2
CDR3 protein: CASSQEPWQPQETQYF; J gene: TRBJ2-5; V gene: TRBV4-3
CDR3 protein: CASSSRIQDRTSSYNEQFF; J gene: TRBJ2-1; V gene: TRBV7-6
CDR3 protein: CASSNSQGAIGNTIYF; J gene: TRBJ1-3; V gene: TRBV9
CDR3 protein: CASSFEGTSYNEQFF; J gene: TRBJ2-1; V gene: TRBV6-2/TRBV6-3
CDR3 protein: CASSLIGQLNTEAFF; J gene: TRBJ1-1; V gene: TRBV5-1
CDR3 protein: CASSLGRTNEKLFF; J gene: TRBJ1-4; V gene: TRBV5-6
CDR3 protein: CATSREAGVRQPQHF; J gene: TRBJ1-5; V gene: TRBV15
CDR3 protein: CASSDPEGNQPQHF; J gene: TRBJ1-5; V gene: TRBV2
CDR3 protein: CASSMDSSGGTEAFF; J gene: TRBJ1-1; V gene: TRBV5-1
CDR3 protein: CASSLYVGRNYEQYF; J gene: TRBJ2-7; V gene: TRBV27
CDR3 protein: CASTQGTNQPQHF; J gene: TRBJ1-5; V gene: TRBV12-5
CDR3 protein: CASSYRAQPQHF; J gene: TRBJ1-5; V gene: TRBV6-2/TRBV6-3
CDR3 protein: CASSLTAHSPLHF; J gene: TRBJ1-6; V gene: TRBV27
CDR3 protein: CASSPQGAGYNEQFF; J gene: TRBJ2-1; V gene: TRBV6-6
CDR3 protein: CASSWGPNQPQHF; J gene: TRBJ1-5; V gene: TRBV6-2/TRBV6-3
CDR3 protein: CASSQVGLGTGWDNEQFF; J gene: TRBJ2-1; V gene: TRBV4-3
CDR3 protein: CASSSRSHYGYTF; J gene: TRBJ1-2; V gene: TRBV19
CDR3 protein: CASSAGSSYNSPLHF; J gene: TRBJ1-6; V gene: TRBV5-5
CDR3 protein: CASSLWPSGGARETQYF; J gene: TRBJ2-5; V gene: TRBV27
CDR3 protein: CASSQAPGRAEAFF; J gene: TRBJ1-1; V gene: TRBV4-1
CDR3 protein: CASSYSSGGLLSVVPGELFF; J gene: TRBJ2-2; V gene: TRBV27
CDR3 protein: CASGLVWGAQGEQYF; J gene: TRBJ2-7; V gene: TRBV12-5
CDR3 protein: CASSLGRARLDNEQFF; J gene: TRBJ2-1; V gene: TRBV9
CDR3 protein: CASSQTRTYEQYF; J gene: TRBJ2-7; V gene: TRBV27
CDR3 protein: CASSIASGGAADTQYF; J gene: TRBJ2-3; V gene: TRBV19
CDR3 protein: CASSLSDRTGELFF; J gene: TRBJ2-2; V gene: TRBV6-2/TRBV6-3
CDR3 protein: CASSESGWTEAFF; J gene: TRBJ1-1; V gene: TRBV6-1
CDR3 protein: CATSRGHLRGGNTIYF; J gene: TRBJ1-3; V gene: TRBV15
CDR3 protein: CASSPDRGPHTEAFF; J gene: TRBJ1-1; V gene: TRBV11-2
CDR3 protein: CASSLGSPNTEAFF; J gene: TRBJ1-1; V gene: TRBV11-3
CDR3 protein: CASPTVMNTEAFF; J gene: TRBJ1-1; V gene: TRBV3-1/TRBV3-2
CDR3 protein: CASSPRGPAYEQYF; J gene: TRBJ2-7; V gene: TRBV7-2